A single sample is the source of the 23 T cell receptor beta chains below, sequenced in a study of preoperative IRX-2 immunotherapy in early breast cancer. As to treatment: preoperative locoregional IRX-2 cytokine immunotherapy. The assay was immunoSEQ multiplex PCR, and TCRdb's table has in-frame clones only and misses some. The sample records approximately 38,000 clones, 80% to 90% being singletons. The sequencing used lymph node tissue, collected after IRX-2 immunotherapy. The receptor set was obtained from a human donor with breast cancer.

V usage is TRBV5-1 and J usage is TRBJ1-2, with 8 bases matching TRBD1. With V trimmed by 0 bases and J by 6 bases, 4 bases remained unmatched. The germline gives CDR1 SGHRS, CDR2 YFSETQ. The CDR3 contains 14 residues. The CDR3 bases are TGCGCCAGCAGCTTGGAAGACAGGGGAGATGGCTACACCTTC. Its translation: CASSLEDRGDGYTF.

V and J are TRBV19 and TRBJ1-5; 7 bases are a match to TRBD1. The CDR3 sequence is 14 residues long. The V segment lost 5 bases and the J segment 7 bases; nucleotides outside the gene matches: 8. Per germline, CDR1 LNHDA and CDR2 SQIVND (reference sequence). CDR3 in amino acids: CASSFRDRAQPQHF. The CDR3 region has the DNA TGTGCCAGTAGTTTTCGAGACAGGGCCCAGCCCCAGCATTTT.

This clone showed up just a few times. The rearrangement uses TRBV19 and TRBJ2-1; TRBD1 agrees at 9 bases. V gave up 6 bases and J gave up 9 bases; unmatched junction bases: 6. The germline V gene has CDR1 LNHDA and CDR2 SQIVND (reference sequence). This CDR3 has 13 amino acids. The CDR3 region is CASRRQGDGEQFF. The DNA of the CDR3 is TGTGCCAGTAGAAGACAGGGGGATGGTGAGCAGTTCTTC.

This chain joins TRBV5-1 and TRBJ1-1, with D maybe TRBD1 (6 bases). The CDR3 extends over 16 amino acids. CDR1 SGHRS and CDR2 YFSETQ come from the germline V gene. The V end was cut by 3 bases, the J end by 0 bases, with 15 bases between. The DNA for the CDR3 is TGCGCCAGCAGCTCCAAAGAGAGGGACATGAACACTGAAGCTTTCTTT. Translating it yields CASSSKERDMNTEAFF.

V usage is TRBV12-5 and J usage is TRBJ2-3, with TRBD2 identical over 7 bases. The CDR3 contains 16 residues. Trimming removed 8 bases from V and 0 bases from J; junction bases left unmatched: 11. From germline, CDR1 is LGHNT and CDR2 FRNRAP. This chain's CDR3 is CASSSGGISSTDTQYF. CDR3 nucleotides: TGTGCTAGTAGCTCGGGGGGAATTTCTAGCACAGATACGCAGTATTTT.

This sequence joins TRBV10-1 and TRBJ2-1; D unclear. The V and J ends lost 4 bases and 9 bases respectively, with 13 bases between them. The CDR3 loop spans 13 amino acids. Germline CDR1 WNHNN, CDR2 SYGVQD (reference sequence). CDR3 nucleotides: TGCGCCAGCAGTGCCACGATCAGAAGTGAGCAGTTCTTC. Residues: CASSATIRSEQFF.

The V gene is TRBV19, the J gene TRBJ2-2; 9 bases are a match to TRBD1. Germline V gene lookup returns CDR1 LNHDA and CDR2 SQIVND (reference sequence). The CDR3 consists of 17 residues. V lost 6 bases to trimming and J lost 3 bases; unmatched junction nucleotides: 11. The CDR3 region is CASRNDRGVLHTGELFF. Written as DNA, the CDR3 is TGTGCCAGTAGAAACGACAGGGGGGTATTGCACACCGGGGAGCTGTTTTTT.

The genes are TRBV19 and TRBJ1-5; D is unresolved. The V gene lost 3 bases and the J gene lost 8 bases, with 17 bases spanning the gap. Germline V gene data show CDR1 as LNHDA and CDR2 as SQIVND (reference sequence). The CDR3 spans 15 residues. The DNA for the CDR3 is TGTGCCAGTAGTATCCCTACGGGTACGGGTGAGCCCCAGCATTTT. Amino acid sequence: CASSIPTGTGEPQHF.

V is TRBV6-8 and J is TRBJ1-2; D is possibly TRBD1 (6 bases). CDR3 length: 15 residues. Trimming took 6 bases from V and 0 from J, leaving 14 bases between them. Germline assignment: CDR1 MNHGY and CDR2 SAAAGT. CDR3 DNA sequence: TGTGCCAGCAGCCCTGGGAGGACAGCTAACTATGGCTACACCTTC. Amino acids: CASSPGRTANYGYTF.

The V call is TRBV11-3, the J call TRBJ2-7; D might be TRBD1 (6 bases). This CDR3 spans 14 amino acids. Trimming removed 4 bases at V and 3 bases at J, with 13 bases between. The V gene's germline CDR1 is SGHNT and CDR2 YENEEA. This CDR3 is CASSSGRQVYEQYF. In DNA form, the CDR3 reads TGTGCCAGCAGCTCCGGCAGACAGGTCTACGAGCAGTACTTC.

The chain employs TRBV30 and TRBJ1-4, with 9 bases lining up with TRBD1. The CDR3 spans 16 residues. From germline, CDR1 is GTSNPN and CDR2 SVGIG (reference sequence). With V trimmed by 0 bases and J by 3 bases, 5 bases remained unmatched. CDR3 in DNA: TGTGCCTGGAGTGTAGAAAGGACAGGGGCTAATGAAAAACTGTTTTTT. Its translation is CAWSVERTGANEKLFF.

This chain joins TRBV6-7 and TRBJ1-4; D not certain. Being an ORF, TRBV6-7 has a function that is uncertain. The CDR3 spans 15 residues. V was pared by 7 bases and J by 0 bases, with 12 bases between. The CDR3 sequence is CASKLGPATNEKLFF. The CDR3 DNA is TGTGCCAGCAAACTAGGGCCCGCAACTAATGAAAAACTGTTTTTT.

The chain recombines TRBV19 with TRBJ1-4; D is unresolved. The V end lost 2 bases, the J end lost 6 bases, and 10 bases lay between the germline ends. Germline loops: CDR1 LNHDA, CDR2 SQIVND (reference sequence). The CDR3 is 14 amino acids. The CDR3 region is CASSIRRVDEKLFF. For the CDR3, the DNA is TGTGCCAGTAGTATACGGCGAGTAGATGAAAAACTGTTTTTT.

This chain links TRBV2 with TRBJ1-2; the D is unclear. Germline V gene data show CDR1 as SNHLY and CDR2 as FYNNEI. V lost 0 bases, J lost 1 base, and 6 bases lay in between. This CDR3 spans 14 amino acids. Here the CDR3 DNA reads TGTGCCAGCAGTGAAGCGCCGGATAACTATGGCTACACCTTC. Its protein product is CASSEAPDNYGYTF.

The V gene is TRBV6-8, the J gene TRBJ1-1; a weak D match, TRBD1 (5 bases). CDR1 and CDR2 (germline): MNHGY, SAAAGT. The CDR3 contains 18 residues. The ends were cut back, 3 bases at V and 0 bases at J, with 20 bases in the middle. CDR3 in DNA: TGTGCCAGCAGTTATAGAAACTGGGACGGAAGGATGAACACTGAAGCTTTCTTT. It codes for CASSYRNWDGRMNTEAFF.

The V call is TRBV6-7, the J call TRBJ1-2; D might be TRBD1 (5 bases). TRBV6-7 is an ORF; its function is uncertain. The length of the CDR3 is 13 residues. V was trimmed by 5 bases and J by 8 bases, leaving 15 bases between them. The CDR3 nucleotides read TGTGCCAGCAGTGAAGCCGGGACGAAAGGCTACACCTTC. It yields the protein CASSEAGTKGYTF.

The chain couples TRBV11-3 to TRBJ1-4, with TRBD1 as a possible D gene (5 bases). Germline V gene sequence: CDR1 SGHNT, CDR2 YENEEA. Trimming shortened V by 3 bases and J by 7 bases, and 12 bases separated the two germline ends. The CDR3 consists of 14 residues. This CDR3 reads CASSLGGQGEKLFF. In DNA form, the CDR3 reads TGTGCCAGCAGCTTGGGAGGGCAGGGTGAAAAACTGTTTTTT.

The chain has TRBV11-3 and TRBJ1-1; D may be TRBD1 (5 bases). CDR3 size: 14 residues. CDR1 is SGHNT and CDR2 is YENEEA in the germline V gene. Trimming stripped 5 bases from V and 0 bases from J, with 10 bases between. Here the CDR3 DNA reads TGTGCCAGCAGCCCCCCGACAGTGAACACTGAAGCTTTCTTT. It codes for CASSPPTVNTEAFF.

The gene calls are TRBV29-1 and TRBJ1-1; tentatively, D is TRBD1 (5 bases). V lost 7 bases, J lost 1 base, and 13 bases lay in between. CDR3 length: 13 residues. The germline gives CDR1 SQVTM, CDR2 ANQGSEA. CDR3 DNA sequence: TGCAGCGCCGGGGAGGGACCGAACACTGAAGCTTTCTTT. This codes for CSAGEGPNTEAFF.

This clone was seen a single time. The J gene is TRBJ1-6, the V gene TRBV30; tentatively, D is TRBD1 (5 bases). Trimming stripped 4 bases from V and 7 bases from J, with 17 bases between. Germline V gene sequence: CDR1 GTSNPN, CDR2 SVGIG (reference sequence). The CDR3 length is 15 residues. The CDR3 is CAWIAGLGGNSPLHF. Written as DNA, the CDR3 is TGTGCCTGGATCGCAGGGTTGGGAGGCAATTCACCCCTCCACTTT.

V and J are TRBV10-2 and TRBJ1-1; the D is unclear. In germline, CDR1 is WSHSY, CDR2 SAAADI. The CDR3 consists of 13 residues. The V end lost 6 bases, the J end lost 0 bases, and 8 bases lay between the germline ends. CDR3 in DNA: TGCGCCAGCAGATCGACACTGAACACTGAAGCTTTCTTT. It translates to CASRSTLNTEAFF.

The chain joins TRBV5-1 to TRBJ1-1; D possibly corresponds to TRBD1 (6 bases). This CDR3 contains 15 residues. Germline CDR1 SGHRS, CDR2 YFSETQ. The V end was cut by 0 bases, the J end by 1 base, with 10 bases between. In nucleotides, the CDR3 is TGCGCCAGCAGCTTGGCCGGGGGCACGAACACTGAAGCTTTCTTT. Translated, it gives CASSLAGGTNTEAFF.

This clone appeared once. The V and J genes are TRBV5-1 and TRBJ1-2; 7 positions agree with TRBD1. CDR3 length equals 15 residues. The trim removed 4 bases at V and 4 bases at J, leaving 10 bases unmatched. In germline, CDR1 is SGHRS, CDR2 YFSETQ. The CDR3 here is CASSTDPGQLYGYTF. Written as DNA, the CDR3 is TGCGCCAGCAGCACGGATCCGGGACAGCTCTATGGCTACACCTTC. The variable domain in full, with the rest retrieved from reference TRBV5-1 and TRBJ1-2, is KAGVTQTPRYLIKTRGQQVTLSCSPISGHRSVSWYQQTPGQGLQFLFEYFSETQRNKGNFPGRFSGRQFSNSRSEMNVSTLELGDSALYLCASSTDPGQLYGYTFGSGTRLTVV.